The T cell receptor beta chain described here comes from a study of blood T cell repertoires in COVID-19. As for the study in general: COVID-19 samples, acute and convalescent, were from the United States, Italy and Spain. Sources were T cells, B-cell-depleted T cells, or PBMCs; the material itself was cDNA or gDNA.

This clone appeared a single time. Authors' processing steps: Quantification of nucleated cells was approximated via reference gene primer amplification. Clones were read by immunoSEQ multiplex PCR, and TCRdb kept only the in-frame ones, dropping some. Clone size and the V and J calls come from that table; the DNA yielded D and trimming. Found here are 350,000 to 450,000 clones, more than 70% of them singletons; the top ten hold roughly 1.2%. Trimming cost V 6 bases and J 4 bases; bases outside gene matches: 10. From germline, CDR1 is MNHEY and CDR2 SVGAGI. The CDR3 spans 15 residues. This clonotype was obtained from a man aged 35 to 55 with acute or convalescent COVID-19. This chain joins TRBV6-5 and TRBJ2-7; 9 bases match TRBD1. Input material: peripheral blood. CDR3 DNA sequence: TGTGCCAGCAGCTCGGACAGGGGAGGATGGTACGAGCAGTACTTC. This translates into CASSSDRGGWYEQYF.